The source of this T cell receptor (beta chain) is a study of long-term antiretroviral therapy in people with HIV. The CDR3 covers 13 residues. The V end was cut by 7 bases, the J end by 4 bases, with 12 bases between. CDR1 is SNHLY, CDR2 FYNNEI, per germline. Version v3.0 of the immunoSEQ assay was performed at survey level. The assay was immunoSEQ multiplex PCR, and TCRdb's table has in-frame clones only and misses some. The sample carries around 25,000 clones, roughly 90% recorded once. The J gene is TRBJ2-3, the V gene TRBV2; D assignment may be TRBD1 or TRBD2 (5 bases each). The receptor was isolated from a man aged 50-59 years with HIV. The sample in question was unsorted PBMCs, obtained 1.8 years before starting antiretroviral therapy. CDR3 sequence: CASMPRGADTQYF. DNA for the CDR3: TGTGCCAGCATGCCAAGGGGAGCAGATACGCAGTATTTT.